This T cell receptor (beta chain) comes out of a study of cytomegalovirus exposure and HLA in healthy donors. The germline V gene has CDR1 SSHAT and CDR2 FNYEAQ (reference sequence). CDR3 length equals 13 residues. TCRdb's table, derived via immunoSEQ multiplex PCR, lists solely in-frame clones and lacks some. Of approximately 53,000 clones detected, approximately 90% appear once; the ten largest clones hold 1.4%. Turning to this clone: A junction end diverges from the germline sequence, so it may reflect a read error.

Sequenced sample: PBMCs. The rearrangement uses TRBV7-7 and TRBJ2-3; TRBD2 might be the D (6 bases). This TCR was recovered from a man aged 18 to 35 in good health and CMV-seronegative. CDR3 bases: TGTGCTAGCAGCTTAGATGCATTTACTAGCCTGTATTTT. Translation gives CASSLDAFTSLYF.